This T cell receptor (beta chain) was documented in a study of blood T cell repertoires in COVID-19. Libraries were prepared by immunoSEQ multiplex PCR; TCRdb keeps only in-frame clonotypes and omits some of them. The data contain roughly 60,000 clones, roughly 88% of them singletons. Germline lookup yields CDR1 MNHNS and CDR2 SASEGT. The CDR3 contains 14 residues. V was clipped by 1 base and J by 2 bases, with 6 bases between them. The chain employs TRBV6-1 and TRBJ1-5; D unclear. The receptor was isolated from a woman between 55 and 75 years old with acute or convalescent COVID-19. The sequenced material came from peripheral blood. Written as DNA, the CDR3 is TGTGCCAGCAGTGAAGGGAGAGGCAATCAGCCCCAGCATTTT. Amino acid sequence: CASSEGRGNQPQHF.